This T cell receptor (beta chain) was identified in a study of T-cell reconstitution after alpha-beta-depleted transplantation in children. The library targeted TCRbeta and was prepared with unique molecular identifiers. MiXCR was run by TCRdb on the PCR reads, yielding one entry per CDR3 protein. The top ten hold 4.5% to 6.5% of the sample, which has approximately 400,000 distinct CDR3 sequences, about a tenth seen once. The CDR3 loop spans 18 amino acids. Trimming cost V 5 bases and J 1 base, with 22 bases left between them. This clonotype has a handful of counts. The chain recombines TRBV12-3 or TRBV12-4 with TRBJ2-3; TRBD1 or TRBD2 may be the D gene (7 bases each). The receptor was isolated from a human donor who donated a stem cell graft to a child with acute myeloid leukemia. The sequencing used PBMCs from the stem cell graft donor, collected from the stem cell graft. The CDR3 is CASSMTGRTGGRTDTQYF. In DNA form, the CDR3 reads TGTGCCAGCAGTATGACAGGGAGGACGGGAGGTCGCACAGATACGCAGTATTTT.